This T cell receptor (beta chain) was sequenced during a study of T-cell reconstitution after alpha-beta-depleted transplantation in children (TCRdb year 2016). With respect to the entire study: Using TCR repertoire profiling, the study quantitatively followed how T-cell immune reconstitution unfolded in children after TCRalphabeta/CD19-depleted allogeneic hematopoietic cell transplantation.

Points on this clonotype: The target of this receptor is not known. Base quality data are lacking; no much larger clone is found one base away.

Receptors were amplified or captured by PCR. Sequencer: Illumina HiSeq 2500. TCR libraries were prepared with molecular barcoding, using unique molecular identifiers to normalize TCRbeta repertoire quantification. The raw public reads went through TCRdb reprocessing: fastp at Q25, MiXCR clone calling, in-frame beta chains kept. One record per CDR3 amino acid sequence lists the most common genes and DNA. In this sample the table shows hundreds of thousands of distinct CDR3 sequences, 9.5% to 15% of which occur a single time. Jointly, the top ten make up 4.5% to 6% of the sample. From its cysteine to its phenylalanine, the CDR3 spans 11 amino acids. Of the read, only the CDR3 DNA is kept; its 33 bases are in frame from base 1. From a lookup of the germline V gene, CDR1 and CDR2 are SGHRS and YFSETQ. V loses 2 bases of germline sequence and J loses 10 bases, and the interval between the two ends is 7 bases.

The source of this sequence is a human donor who donated a stem cell graft to a child with combined immunodeficiency. Recombination linked TRBV5-1 to TRBJ2-1; the D gene is unclear. Sample: PBMCs from the stem cell graft donor, taken from the stem cell graft. CDR3 reads: CASSLREEQFF. DNA sequence: TGCGCCAGCAGCTTACGCGAGGAGCAGTTCTTC.